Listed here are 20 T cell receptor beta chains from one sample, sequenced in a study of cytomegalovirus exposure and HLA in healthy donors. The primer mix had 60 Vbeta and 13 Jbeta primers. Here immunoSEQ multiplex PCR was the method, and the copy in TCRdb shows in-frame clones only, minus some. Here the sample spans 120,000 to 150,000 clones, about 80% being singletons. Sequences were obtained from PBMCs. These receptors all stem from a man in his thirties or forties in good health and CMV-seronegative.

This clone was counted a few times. The CDR3 bases are TGCGCCAGCAGCTTGGGAGTACAGGGGCCCCGCGATACGCAGTATTTT. This sequence encodes CASSLGVQGPRDTQYF. The chain recombines TRBV5-1 with TRBJ2-3, with 7 bases that match TRBD1. Germline CDR1 SGHRS, CDR2 YFSETQ. This CDR3 is built from 16 residues. The trim removed 0 bases at V and 6 bases at J, leaving 10 bases unmatched.

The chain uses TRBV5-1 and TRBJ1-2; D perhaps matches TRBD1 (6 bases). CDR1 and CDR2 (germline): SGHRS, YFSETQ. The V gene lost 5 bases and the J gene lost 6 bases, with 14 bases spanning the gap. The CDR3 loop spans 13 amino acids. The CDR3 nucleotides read TGCGCCAGCAGACTAGGTACAGGGAATGGCTACACCTTC. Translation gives CASRLGTGNGYTF.

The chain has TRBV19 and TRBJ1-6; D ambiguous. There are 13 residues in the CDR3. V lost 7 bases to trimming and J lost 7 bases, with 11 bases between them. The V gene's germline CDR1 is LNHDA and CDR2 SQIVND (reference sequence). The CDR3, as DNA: TGTGCCAGTACCGATCAGAAGAATTCACCCCTCCACTTT. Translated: CASTDQKNSPLHF.

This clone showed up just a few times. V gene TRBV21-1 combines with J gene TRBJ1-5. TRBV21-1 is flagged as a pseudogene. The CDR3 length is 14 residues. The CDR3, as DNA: TGTGCCAGCAGCAAAGGCGCTAGCAATCAGCCCCAGCATTTT. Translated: CASSKGASNQPQHF.

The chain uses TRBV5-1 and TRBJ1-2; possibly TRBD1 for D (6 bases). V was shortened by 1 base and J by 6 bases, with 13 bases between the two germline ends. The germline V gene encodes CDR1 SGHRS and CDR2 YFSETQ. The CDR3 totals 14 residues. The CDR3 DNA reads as TGCGCCAGCAGCTTGTGGGACATCTTAGATGGCTACACCTTC. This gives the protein CASSLWDILDGYTF.

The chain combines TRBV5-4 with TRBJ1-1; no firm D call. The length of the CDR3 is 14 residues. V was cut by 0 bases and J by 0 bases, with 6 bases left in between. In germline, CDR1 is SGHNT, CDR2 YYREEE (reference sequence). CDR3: CASSLASLNTEAFF. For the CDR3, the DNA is TGTGCCAGCAGCTTGGCGAGCCTGAACACTGAAGCTTTCTTT.

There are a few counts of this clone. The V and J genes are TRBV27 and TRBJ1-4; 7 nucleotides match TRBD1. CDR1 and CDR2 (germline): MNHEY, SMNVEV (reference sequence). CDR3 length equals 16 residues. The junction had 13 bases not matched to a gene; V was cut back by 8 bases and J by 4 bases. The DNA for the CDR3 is TGTGCCAGCCGATCCGGGACAGCGCACTATAATGAAAAACTGTTTTTT. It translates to CASRSGTAHYNEKLFF.

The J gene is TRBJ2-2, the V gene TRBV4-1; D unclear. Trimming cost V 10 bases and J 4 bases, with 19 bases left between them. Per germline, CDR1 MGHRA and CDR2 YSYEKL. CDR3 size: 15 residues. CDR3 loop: CATRDRVTSTGELFF. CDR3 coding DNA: TGCGCCACCAGAGACCGGGTTACCAGCACCGGGGAGCTGTTTTTT.

Here the CDR3 DNA reads TGTGCCAGCAGTTTATTGCGCCCGGGACAGGGTTTGCATCAGCCCCAGCATTTT. Its translation is CASSLLRPGQGLHQPQHF. The gene calls are TRBV28 and TRBJ1-5; TRBD1 matches at 9 bases. Germline assignment: CDR1 MDHEN and CDR2 SYDVKM. V shed 1 base, J shed 5 bases, and the junction held 12 bases outside the gene matches. CDR3 size: 18 residues.

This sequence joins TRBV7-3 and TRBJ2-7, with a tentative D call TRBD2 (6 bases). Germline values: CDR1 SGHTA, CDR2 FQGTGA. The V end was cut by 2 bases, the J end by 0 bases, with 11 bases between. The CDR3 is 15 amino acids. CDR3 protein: CASSLEAGRSYEQYF. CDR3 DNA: TGTGCCAGCAGCTTAGAAGCGGGCCGCTCCTACGAGCAGTACTTC.

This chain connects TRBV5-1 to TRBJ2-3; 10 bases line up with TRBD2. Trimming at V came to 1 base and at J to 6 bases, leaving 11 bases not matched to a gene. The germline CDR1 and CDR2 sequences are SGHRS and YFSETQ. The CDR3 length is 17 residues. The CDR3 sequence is CASSLTSSGGASDTQYF. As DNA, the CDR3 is TGCGCCAGCAGCTTGACGAGCAGCGGGGGGGCGTCGGATACGCAGTATTTT. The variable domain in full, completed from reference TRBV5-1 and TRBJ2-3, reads KAGVTQTPRYLIKTRGQQVTLSCSPISGHRSVSWYQQTPGQGLQFLFEYFSETQRNKGNFPGRFSGRQFSNSRSEMNVSTLELGDSALYLCASSLTSSGGASDTQYFGPGTRLTVL.

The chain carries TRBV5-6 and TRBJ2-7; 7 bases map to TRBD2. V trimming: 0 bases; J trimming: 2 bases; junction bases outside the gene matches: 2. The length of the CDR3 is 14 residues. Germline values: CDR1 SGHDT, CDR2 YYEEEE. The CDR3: CASSLAGTTYEQYF. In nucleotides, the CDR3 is TGTGCCAGCAGCTTGGCCGGGACTACCTACGAGCAGTACTTC.

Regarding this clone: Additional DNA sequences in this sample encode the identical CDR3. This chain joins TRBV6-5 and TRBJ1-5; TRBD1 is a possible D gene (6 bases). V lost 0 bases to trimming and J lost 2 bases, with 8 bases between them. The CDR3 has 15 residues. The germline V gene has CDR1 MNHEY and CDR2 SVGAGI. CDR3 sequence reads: CASSYSRTGNQPQHF. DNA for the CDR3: TGTGCCAGCAGTTACTCGCGGACAGGCAATCAGCCCCAGCATTTT.

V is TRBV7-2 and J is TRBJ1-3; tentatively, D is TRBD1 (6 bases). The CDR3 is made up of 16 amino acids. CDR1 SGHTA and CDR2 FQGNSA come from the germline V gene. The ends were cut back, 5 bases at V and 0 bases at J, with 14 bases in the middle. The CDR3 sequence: CASSLIGGTSGNTIYF. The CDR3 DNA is TGTGCCAGCAGCCTAATAGGGGGAACCTCTGGAAACACCATATATTTT.

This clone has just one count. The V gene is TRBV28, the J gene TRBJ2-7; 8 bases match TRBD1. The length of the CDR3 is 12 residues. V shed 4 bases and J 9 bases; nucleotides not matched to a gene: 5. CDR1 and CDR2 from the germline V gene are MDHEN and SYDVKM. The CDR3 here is CASSSGQGAQYF. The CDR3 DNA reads TGTGCCAGCAGTTCCGGACAGGGAGCGCAGTACTTC.

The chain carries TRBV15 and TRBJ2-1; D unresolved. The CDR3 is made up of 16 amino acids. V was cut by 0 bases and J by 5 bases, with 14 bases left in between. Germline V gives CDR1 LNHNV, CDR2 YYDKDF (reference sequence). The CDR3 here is CATSRDLWAVDNEQFF. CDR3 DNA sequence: TGTGCCACCAGCAGAGATCTGTGGGCTGTGGACAATGAGCAGTTCTTC.

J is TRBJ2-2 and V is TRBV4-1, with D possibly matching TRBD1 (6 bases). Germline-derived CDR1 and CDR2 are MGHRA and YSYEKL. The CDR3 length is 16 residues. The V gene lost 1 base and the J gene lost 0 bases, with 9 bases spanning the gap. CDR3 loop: CASSQGGQANTGELFF. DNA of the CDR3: TGCGCCAGCAGCCAAGGGGGACAAGCGAACACCGGGGAGCTGTTTTTT.

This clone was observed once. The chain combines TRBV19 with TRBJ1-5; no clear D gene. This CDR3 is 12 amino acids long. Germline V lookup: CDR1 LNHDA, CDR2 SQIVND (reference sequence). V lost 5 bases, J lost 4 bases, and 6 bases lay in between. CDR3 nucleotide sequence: TGTGCCAGTAGTCCGGGGAATCAGCCCCAGCATTTT. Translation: CASSPGNQPQHF.

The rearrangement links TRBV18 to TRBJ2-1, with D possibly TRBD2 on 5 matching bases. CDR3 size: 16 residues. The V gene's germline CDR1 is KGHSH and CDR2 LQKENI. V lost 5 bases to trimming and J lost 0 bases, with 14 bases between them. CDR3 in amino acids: CASSVDYNPSYNEQFF. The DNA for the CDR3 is TGTGCCAGCTCAGTAGACTACAACCCCTCCTACAATGAGCAGTTCTTC.

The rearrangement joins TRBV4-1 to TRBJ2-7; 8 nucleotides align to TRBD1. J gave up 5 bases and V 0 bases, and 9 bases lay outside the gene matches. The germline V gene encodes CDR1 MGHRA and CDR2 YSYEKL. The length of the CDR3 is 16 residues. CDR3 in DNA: TGCGCCAGCAGCCAAGACGGACAGGGTCGAGTTAACGAGCAGTACTTC. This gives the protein CASSQDGQGRVNEQYF.